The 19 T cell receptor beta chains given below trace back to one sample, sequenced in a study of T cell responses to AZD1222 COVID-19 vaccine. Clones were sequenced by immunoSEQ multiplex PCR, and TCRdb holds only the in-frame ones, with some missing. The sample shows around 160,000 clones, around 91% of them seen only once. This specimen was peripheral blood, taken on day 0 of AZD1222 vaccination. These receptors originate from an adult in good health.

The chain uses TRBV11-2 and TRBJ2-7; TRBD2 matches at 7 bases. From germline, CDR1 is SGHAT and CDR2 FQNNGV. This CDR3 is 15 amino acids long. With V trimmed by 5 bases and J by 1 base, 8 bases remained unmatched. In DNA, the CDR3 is TGTGCCAGCAGCCCCCTGGGGGGGGTTTCCTACGAGCAGTACTTC. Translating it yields CASSPLGGVSYEQYF.

For the CDR3, the DNA is TGTGCCAGCAGAGCGGGACTAGCGGACCACGGTAGGAAGTTCTTC. Translation: CASRAGLADHGRKFF. The rearrangement joins TRBV28 to TRBJ2-1; 11 positions match TRBD2. The CDR3 length is 15 residues. Trimming took 6 bases from V and 14 from J; bases not matched to a gene: 15. Germline V gene lookup returns CDR1 MDHEN and CDR2 SYDVKM. Full variable domain (rest looked up from reference TRBV28 and TRBJ2-1): DVKVTQSSRYLVKRTGEKVFLECVQDMDHENMFWYRQDPGLGLRLIYFSYDVKMKEKGDIPEGYSVSREKKERFSLILESASTNQTSMYLCASRAGLADHGRKFFGPGTRLTVL.

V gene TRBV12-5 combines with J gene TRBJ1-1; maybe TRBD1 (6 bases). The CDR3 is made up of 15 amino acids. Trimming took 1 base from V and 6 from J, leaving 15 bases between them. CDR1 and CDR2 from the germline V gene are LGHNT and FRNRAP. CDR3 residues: CASGLAPTGSPEAFF. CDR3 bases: TGTGCTAGTGGTTTGGCGCCAACAGGGTCCCCTGAAGCTTTCTTT.

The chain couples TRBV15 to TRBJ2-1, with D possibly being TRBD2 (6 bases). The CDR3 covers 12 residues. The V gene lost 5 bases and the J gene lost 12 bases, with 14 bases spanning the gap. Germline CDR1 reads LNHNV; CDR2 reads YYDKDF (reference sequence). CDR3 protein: CATSEPGTWQFF. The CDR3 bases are TGTGCCACCAGCGAACCCGGGACTTGGCAGTTCTTC.

The CDR3 DNA sequence: TGCGCCAGCAGCCCAGTCGCCAGGGCAGACTATGGCTACACCTTC. The encoded protein is CASSPVARADYGYTF. The chain is built from TRBV4-1 and TRBJ1-2, with a weak D call TRBD1 (5 bases). This CDR3 is built from 15 residues. V dropped 4 bases and J dropped 3 bases, with 15 bases sitting between them. Germline CDR1 is MGHRA and CDR2 is YSYEKL.

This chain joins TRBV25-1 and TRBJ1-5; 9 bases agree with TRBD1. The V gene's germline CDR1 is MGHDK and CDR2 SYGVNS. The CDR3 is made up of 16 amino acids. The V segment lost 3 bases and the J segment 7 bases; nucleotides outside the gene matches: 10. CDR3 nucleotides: TGTGCCAGCAGTGACGACGGGGGACAGGGTCTACAGCCCCAGCATTTT. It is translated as CASSDDGGQGLQPQHF.

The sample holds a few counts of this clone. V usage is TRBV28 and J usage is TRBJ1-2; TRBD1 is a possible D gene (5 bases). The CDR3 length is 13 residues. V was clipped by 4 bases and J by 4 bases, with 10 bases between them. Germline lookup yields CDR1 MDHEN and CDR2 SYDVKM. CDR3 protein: CASSSRQSYGYTF. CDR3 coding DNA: TGTGCCAGCAGTTCCCGACAGTCCTATGGCTACACCTTC.

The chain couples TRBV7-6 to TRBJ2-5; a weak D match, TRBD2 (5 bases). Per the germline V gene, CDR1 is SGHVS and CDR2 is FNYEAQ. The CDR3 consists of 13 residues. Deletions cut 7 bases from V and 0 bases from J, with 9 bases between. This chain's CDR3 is CASIPTNQETQYF. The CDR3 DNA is TGTGCCAGCATCCCGACTAACCAAGAGACCCAGTACTTC.

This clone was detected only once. The CDR3 here is CASSIFGGGPGNTIYF. The CDR3 bases are TGTGCCAGTAGTATTTTCGGCGGCGGCCCTGGAAACACCATATATTTT. V usage is TRBV19 and J usage is TRBJ1-3; no firm D call. From germline, CDR1 is LNHDA and CDR2 SQIVND (reference sequence). Between the trimmed V and J ends, which lost 3 bases and 2 bases, there was a span of 14 bases. The CDR3 is 16 residues long.

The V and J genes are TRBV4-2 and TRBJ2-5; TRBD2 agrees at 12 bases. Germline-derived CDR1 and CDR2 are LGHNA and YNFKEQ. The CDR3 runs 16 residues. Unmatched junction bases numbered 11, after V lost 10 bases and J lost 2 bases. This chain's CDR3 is CAIQTSGGPEQETQYF. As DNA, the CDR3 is TGTGCCATCCAGACTAGCGGGGGACCCGAACAAGAGACCCAGTACTTC.

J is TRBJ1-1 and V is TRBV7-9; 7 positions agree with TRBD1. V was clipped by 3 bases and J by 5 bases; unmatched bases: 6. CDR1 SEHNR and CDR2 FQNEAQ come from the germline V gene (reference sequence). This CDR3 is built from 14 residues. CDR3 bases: TGTGCCAGCAGCTTGGCTCAGGGGGTTACTGAAGCTTTCTTT. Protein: CASSLAQGVTEAFF.

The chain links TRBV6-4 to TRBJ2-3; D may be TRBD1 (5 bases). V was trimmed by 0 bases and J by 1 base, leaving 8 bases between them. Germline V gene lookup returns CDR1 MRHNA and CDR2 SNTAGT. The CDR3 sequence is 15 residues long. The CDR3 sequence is CASSDSEGGTDTQYF. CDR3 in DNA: TGTGCCAGCAGTGACTCGGAAGGGGGCACAGATACGCAGTATTTT.

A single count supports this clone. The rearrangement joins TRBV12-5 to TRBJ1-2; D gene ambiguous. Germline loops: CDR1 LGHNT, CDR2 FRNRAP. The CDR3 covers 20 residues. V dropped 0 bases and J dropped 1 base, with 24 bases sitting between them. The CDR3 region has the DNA TGTGCTAGTGGTTTGGTACCTAAAGGGCGGGGTCAGAGAGATAACTATGGCTACACCTTC. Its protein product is CASGLVPKGRGQRDNYGYTF. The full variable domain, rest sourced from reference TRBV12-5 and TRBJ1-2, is DARVTQTPRHKVTEMGQEVTMRCQPILGHNTVFWYRQTMMQGLELLAYFRNRAPLDDSGMPKDRFSAEMPDATLATLKIQPSEPRDSAVYFCASGLVPKGRGQRDNYGYTFGSGTRLTVV.

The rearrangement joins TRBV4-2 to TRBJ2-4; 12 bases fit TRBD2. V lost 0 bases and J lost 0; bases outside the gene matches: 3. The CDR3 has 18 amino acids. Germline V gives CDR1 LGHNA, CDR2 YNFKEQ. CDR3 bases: TGTGCCAGCAGCCAAGAACTAGCGGGGGGCCTAGCCAAAAACATTCAGTACTTC. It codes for CASSQELAGGLAKNIQYF.

CDR3 in amino acids: CASSDRGSYEQYF. In DNA, the CDR3 is TGTGCCAGCAGTGACCGGGGTTCCTACGAGCAGTACTTC. The V call is TRBV2, the J call TRBJ2-7; a possible D gene is TRBD2 (5 bases). With 3 bases removed from V and 1 base from J, the gap between germline ends came to 7 bases. CDR1 SNHLY and CDR2 FYNNEI come from the germline V gene. The CDR3 has 13 residues.

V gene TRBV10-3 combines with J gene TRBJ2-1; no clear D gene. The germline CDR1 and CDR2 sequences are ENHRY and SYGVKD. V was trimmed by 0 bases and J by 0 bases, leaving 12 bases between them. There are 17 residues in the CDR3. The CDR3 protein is CAISESGRDFSYNEQFF. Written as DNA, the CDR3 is TGTGCCATCAGTGAGTCTGGTCGTGACTTCTCCTACAATGAGCAGTTCTTC.

The CDR3 loop reads CASGGQGRNIQYF. CDR3 DNA sequence: TGTGCCAGCGGAGGGCAGGGTAGAAACATTCAGTACTTC. This chain links TRBV7-2 with TRBJ2-4, with a tentative D call TRBD2 (6 bases). This CDR3 contains 13 residues. CDR1 and CDR2 (germline): SGHTA, FQGNSA. V lost 8 bases, J lost 6 bases, and 14 bases lay in between.

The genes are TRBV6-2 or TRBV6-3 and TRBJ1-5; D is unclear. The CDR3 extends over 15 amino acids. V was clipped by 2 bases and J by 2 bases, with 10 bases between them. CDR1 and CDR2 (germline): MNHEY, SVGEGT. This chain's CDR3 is CASSYGFAGNQPQHF. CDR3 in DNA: TGTGCCAGCAGTTACGGATTTGCCGGCAATCAGCCCCAGCATTTT.

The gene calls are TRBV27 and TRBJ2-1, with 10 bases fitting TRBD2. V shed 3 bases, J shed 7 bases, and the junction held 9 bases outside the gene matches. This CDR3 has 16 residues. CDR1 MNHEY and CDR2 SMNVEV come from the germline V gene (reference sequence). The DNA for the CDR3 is TGTGCCAGCAGTTTTTGGTCTAGCGGGAGATCAAATGAGCAGTTCTTC. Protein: CASSFWSSGRSNEQFF.